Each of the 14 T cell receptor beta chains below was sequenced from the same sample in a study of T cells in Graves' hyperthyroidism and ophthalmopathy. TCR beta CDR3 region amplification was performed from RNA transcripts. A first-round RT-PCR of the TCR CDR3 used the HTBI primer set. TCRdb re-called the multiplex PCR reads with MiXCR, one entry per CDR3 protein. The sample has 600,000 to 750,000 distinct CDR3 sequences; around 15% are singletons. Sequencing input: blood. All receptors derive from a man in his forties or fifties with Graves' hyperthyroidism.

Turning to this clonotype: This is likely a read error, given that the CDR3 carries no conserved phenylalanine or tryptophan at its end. The CDR3 DNA reads TGTGCCAGCAGCACGGGACTTTTGAACACTGAAGCTTTCGTT. Amino acid sequence: CASSTGLLNTEAFV. V and J are TRBV9 and TRBJ1-1; perhaps TRBD1 as D (5 bases). Germline lookup yields CDR1 SGDLS and CDR2 YYNGEE. V was shortened by 4 bases and J by 0 bases, with 10 bases between the two germline ends. The CDR3 contains 14 residues.

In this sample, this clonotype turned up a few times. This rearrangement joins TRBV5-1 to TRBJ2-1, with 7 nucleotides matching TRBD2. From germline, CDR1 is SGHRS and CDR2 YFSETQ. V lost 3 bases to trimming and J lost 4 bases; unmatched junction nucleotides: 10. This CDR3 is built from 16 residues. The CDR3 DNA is TGCGCCAGCAGCTACCCGGGGAGGGACCCATACAATGAGCAGTTCTTC. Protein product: CASSYPGRDPYNEQFF.

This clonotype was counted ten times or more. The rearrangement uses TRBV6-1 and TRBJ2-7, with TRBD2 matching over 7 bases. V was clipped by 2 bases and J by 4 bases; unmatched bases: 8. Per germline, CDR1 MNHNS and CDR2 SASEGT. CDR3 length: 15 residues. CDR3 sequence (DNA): TGTGCCAGCAGTGAAATGGCTAGCGGACAATACGAGCAGTACTTC. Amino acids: CASSEMASGQYEQYF.

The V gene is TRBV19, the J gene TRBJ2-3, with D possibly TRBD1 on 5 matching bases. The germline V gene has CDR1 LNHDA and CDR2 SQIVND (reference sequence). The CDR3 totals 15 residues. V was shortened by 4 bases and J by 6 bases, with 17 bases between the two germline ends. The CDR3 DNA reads TGTGCCAGTAGTAGTCGTTGGGGCTCCGGTGATACGCAGTATTTT. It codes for CASSSRWGSGDTQYF.

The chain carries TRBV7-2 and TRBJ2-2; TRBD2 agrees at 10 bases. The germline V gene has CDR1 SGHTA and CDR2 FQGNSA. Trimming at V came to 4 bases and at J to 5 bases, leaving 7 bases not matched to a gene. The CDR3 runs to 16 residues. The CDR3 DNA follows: TGTGCCAGCAGCTCGAAGCGGGAGGGTCGGACCGGGGAGCTGTTTTTT. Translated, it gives CASSSKREGRTGELFF.

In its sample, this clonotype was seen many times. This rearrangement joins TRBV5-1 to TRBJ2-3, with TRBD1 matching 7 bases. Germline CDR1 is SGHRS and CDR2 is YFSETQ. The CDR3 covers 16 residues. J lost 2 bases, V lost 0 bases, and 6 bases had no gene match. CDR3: CASSLVGTATTDTQYF. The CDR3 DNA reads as TGCGCCAGCAGCTTGGTGGGGACAGCGACCACAGATACGCAGTATTTT.

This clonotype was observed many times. The CDR3: CASSFSSGEGEKLFF. CDR3 DNA sequence: TGTGCCAGCAGTTTCTCGTCAGGGGAAGGTGAAAAACTGTTTTTT. The chain links TRBV12-3 or TRBV12-4 to TRBJ1-4, with a weak D call TRBD1 (6 bases). The ends were cut back, 3 bases at V and 7 bases at J, with 15 bases in the middle. The CDR3 is 15 residues long.

CDR3 protein: CASSDTATGRRIGELFF. The CDR3 DNA reads TGTGCCAGCAGCGATACCGCAACGGGGCGAAGGATCGGGGAGCTGTTTTTT. The rearrangement joins TRBV3-1 to TRBJ2-2; the D call may be TRBD1 or TRBD2 (5 bases each). Trimming pared 5 bases from V and 7 bases from J, leaving 23 bases between. The CDR3 totals 17 residues. Germline CDR1 and CDR2: LGHDT and YNNKEL (reference sequence).

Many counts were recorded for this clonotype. The CDR3 sequence is CASSWSSVSDTEAFF. CDR3 nucleotides: TGTGCCAGCAGTTGGTCCTCAGTTTCGGACACTGAAGCTTTCTTT. The chain links TRBV28 to TRBJ1-1; D unresolved. Trimming removed 4 bases from V and 3 bases from J, with 15 bases in between. CDR1 is MDHEN, CDR2 SYDVKM, per germline. The CDR3 totals 15 residues.

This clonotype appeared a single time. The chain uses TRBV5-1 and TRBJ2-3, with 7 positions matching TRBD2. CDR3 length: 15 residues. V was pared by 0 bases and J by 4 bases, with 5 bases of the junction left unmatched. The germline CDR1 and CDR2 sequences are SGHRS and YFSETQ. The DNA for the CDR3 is TGCGCCAGCAGCTTGGCGGGGACTACCTCAGATACGCAGTATTTT. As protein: CASSLAGTTSDTQYF.

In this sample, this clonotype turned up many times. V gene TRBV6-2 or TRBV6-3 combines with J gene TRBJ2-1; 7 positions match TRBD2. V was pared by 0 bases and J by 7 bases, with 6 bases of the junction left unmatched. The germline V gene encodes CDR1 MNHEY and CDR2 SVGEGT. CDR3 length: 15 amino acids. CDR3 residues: CASSYSRRERNEQFF. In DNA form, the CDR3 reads TGTGCCAGCAGTTACTCGAGGCGGGAGCGTAATGAGCAGTTCTTC.

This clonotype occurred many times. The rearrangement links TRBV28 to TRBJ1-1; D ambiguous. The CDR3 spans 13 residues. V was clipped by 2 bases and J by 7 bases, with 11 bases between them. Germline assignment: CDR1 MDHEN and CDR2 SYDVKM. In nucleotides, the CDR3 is TGTGCCAGCAGTTTAACGGTAATCGGTGAAGCTTTCTTT. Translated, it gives CASSLTVIGEAFF.

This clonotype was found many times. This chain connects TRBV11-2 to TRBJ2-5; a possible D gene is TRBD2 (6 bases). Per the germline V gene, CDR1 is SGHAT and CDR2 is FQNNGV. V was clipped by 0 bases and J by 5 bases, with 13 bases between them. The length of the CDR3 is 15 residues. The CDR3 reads CASSLESTSLETQYF. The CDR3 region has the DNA TGTGCCAGCAGCTTAGAAAGTACTAGCCTGGAGACCCAGTACTTC.

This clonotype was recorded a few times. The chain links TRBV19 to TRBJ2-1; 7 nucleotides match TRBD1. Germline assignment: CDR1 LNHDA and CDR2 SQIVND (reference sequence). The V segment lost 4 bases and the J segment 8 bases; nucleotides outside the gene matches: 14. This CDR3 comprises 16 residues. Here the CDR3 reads CASSTLQGGTNHEQFF. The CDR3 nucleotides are TGTGCCAGTAGTACCCTACAAGGGGGCACCAATCATGAGCAGTTCTTC.